A single sample is the source of the 13 T cell receptor beta chains below, sequenced in a study of Ad26.COV2.S vaccination and SARS-CoV-2 variants. Treatment denoted: over 15 received Ad26.COV2.S at low or high dose, single or two shots; several received placebo; per-sample allocation not given. At day 63 after the first vaccine or placebo injection, samples were drawn. This table comes from immunoSEQ multiplex PCR, and its TCRdb copy is limited to in-frame clones, with some not included. The sample contains 300,000 to 400,000 clones, approximately 86% of which appear only once. The sequencing used peripheral blood, collected in a trial of Ad26.COV2.S vaccine versus placebo. The receptors were sampled from a person between 18 and 65 years old who received the Ad26.COV2.S COVID-19 vaccine or a placebo.

The genes are TRBV10-3 and TRBJ2-7; 7 positions match TRBD1. Per germline, CDR1 ENHRY and CDR2 SYGVKD. Losses at the gene ends were 6 bases for V and 5 bases for J; bases not matched to a gene: 10. The CDR3 has 14 amino acids. DNA of the CDR3: TGTGCCATCAGCAGACAGGGAATGAGTAACGAGCAGTACTTC. Translating gives CAISRQGMSNEQYF.

The chain combines TRBV3-1 (or the pseudogene TRBV3-2) with TRBJ1-1, with a weak D call TRBD1 (6 bases). The CDR3 spans 16 residues. Trimming cost V 4 bases and J 1 base, with 16 bases left between them. Germline V CDR1 and CDR2: LGHDT, YNNKEL (reference sequence). CDR3 amino acids: CASSLSPGVSNTEAFF. The DNA of the CDR3 is TGTGCCAGCAGCCTATCCCCAGGGGTTTCGAACACTGAAGCTTTCTTT.

This sequence joins TRBV9 and TRBJ2-3, with D maybe TRBD2 (5 bases). The CDR3 spans 12 residues. Germline V gene sequence: CDR1 SGDLS, CDR2 YYNGEE. Trimming stripped 4 bases from V and 5 bases from J, with 8 bases between. The CDR3 here is CASSTEGDTQYF. The CDR3 DNA reads TGTGCCAGCAGCACCGAGGGAGATACGCAGTATTTT.

The rearrangement joins TRBV3-1 (or the pseudogene TRBV3-2) to TRBJ1-6, with 8 positions matching TRBD1. The germline gives CDR1 LGHDT, CDR2 YNNKEL (reference sequence). The CDR3 has 14 residues. V dropped 1 base and J dropped 7; count of bases not matched to a gene: 0. Written as DNA, the CDR3 is TGTGCCAGCAGCCAAGGGACAGGGAATTCACCCCTCCACTTT. Amino acid sequence: CASSQGTGNSPLHF.

The rearrangement links TRBV9 to TRBJ2-3; the D call may be TRBD1 or TRBD2 (5 bases each). The V and J ends lost 4 bases and 4 bases respectively, with 16 bases between them. The CDR3 runs 15 residues. Germline values: CDR1 SGDLS, CDR2 YYNGEE. CDR3 residues: CASSRSGRGPDTQYF. The CDR3 region has the DNA TGTGCCAGCAGCCGATCAGGGAGAGGACCAGATACGCAGTATTTT.

About this clone itself: Within the sample, other DNA sequences also encode this same CDR3. The V call is TRBV2, the J call TRBJ1-5; D might be TRBD1 (5 bases). The V end lost 3 bases, the J end lost 2 bases, and 8 bases lay between the germline ends. CDR1 and CDR2 (germline): SNHLY, FYNNEI. There are 14 residues in the CDR3. The CDR3 DNA is TGTGCCAGCAGTGAGGAGGGGCGCAATCAGCCCCAGCATTTT. Translated: CASSEEGRNQPQHF.

V and J are TRBV19 and TRBJ2-7, with 9 bases fitting TRBD1. The CDR3 sequence is 13 residues long. CDR1 is LNHDA and CDR2 is SQIVND in the germline V gene (reference sequence). The trim removed 4 bases at V and 3 bases at J, leaving 1 base unmatched. The CDR3 nucleotides are TGTGCCAGTAGTAGGGGACAGGGCTACGAGCAGTACTTC. Protein: CASSRGQGYEQYF.

The chain uses TRBV5-1 and TRBJ2-3; maybe TRBD2 (6 bases). This CDR3 region has 15 residues. V was clipped by 7 bases and J by 0 bases, with 15 bases between them. CDR1 and CDR2 (germline): SGHRS, YFSETQ. The chain's CDR3 is CASSNWGVSTDTQYF. The CDR3 DNA follows: TGCGCCAGCTCTAATTGGGGGGTTAGCACAGATACGCAGTATTTT.

The chain employs TRBV5-3 and TRBJ2-5, with D possibly TRBD2 on 6 matching bases. TRBV5-3 is placed among ORFs of uncertain function. Between the trimmed V and J ends, which lost 6 bases and 1 base, there was a span of 13 bases. The CDR3 runs 14 residues. The CDR3 region is CARIGRGIQETQYF. The CDR3 DNA is TGTGCCAGAATCGGGCGGGGAATCCAAGAGACCCAGTACTTC.

This clone was seen a single time. This sequence joins TRBV2 and TRBJ2-1; 13 positions match TRBD2. CDR1 and CDR2 from the germline V gene are SNHLY and FYNNEI. The V and J ends lost 6 bases and 8 bases, in that order; junction bases with no gene match: 7. The CDR3 is made up of 15 amino acids. CDR3 bases: TGTGCCAGCAGGGCCGGGACTAGCGGGATCGATGAGCAGTTCTTC. Translated, it gives CASRAGTSGIDEQFF.

This rearrangement joins TRBV6-5 to TRBJ2-1; TRBD2 matches at 11 bases. The CDR3 totals 15 residues. Germline CDR1 MNHEY, CDR2 SVGAGI. V shed 6 bases, J shed 4 bases, and the junction held 5 bases outside the gene matches. The CDR3 bases are TGTGCCAGCAGCCTGGGACTAGCGGCATACAATGAGCAGTTCTTC. Residues: CASSLGLAAYNEQFF.

The chain uses TRBV11-2 and TRBJ2-1; D unresolved. The CDR3 sequence is 12 residues long. Looked up from germline, CDR1 is SGHAT and CDR2 is FQNNGV. Trimming left V 5 bases short and J 7 bases short, with 9 bases between. Written as DNA, the CDR3 is TGTGCCAGCAGCCTCAGACGGAATGAGCAGTTCTTC. Residues: CASSLRRNEQFF.

V and J are TRBV29-1 and TRBJ1-1; D is possibly TRBD1 (6 bases). Germline lookup yields CDR1 SQVTM and CDR2 ANQGSEA. This CDR3 has 13 amino acids. Trimming stripped 5 bases from V and 1 base from J, with 11 bases between. In nucleotides, the CDR3 is TGCAGCGTTTGGACAGCGACGAACACTGAAGCTTTCTTT. It is translated as CSVWTATNTEAFF.